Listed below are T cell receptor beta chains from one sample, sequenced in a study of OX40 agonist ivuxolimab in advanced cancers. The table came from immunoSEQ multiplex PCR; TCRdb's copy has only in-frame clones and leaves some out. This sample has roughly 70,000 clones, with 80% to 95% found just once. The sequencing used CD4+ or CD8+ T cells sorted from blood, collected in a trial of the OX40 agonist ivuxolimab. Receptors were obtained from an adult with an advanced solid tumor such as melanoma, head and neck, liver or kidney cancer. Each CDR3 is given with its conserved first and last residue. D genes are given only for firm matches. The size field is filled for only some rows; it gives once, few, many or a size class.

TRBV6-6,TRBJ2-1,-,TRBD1,TGTGCCAGCAGCGGACAGGGATCCTGGGATGAGCAGTTCTTC,CASSGQGSWDEQFF
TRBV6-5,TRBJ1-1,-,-,TGTGCCAGCAGTTACGATAGGGTAATGAACACTGAAGCTTTCTTT,CASSYDRVMNTEAFF
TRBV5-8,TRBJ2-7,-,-,TGTGCCAGCAGCTTCCGACAGAGCTCCTACGAGCAGTACTTC,CASSFRQSSYEQYF
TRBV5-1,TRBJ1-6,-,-,TGCGCCAGCAGCTTGGGACTCAGGGTGAGCGATTCACCCCTCCACTTT,CASSLGLRVSDSPLHF
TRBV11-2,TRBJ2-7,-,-,TGTGCCAGCAGCCCACCGACGGGGACCTACGAGCAGTACTTC,CASSPPTGTYEQYF
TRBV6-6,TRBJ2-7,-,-,TGTGCCAGCACCTACGCCAGGGAGGCTCGCTCCGAGCAGTACTTC,CASTYAREARSEQYF
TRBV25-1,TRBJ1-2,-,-,TGTGCCATCAACGACGGCCTGCAGGGTAGTGGCTACACCTTC,CAINDGLQGSGYTF
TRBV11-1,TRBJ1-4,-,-,TGTGCCAGCAGCCGTACCGGGACTCCTAATGAAAAACTGTTTTTT,CASSRTGTPNEKLFF
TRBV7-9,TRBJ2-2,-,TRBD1,TGTGCCAGCAGCTCAACAGGGGTAAACACCGGGGAGCTGTTTTTT,CASSSTGVNTGELFF
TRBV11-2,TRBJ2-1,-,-,TGTGCCAGCAGCCCGACTCAGACTATCTACGATGAGCAGTTCTTC,CASSPTQTIYDEQFF
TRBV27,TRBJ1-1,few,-,TGTGCCAGCAGTTTGGGGACCAGATACACTGAAGCTTTCTTT,CASSLGTRYTEAFF
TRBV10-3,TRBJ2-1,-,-,TGTGCCATCAGTGAGTCACTTAGCGGAAATGAGCAGTTCTTC,CAISESLSGNEQFF
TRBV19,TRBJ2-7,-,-,TGTGCCAGTAGTACCGGGGGCACGGACGAGCAGTACTTC,CASSTGGTDEQYF
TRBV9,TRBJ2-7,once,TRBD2,TGTGCCAGCAACTTAGCGGGGGGGCCCTACGAGCAGTACTTC,CASNLAGGPYEQYF
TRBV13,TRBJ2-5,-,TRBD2,TGTGCCAGCAGCTTATACTTGGGACTAGCGAACCAAGAGACCCAGTACTTC,CASSLYLGLANQETQYF
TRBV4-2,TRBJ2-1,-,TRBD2,TGTGCCAGCAGCCAAGTTGGAACCTGGGCGGGGGGGCGGAATGAGCAGTTCTTC,CASSQVGTWAGGRNEQFF
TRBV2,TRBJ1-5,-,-,TGTGCCAGCAGGGAATCATCAGGGTTCAATCAGCCCCAGCATTTT,CASRESSGFNQPQHF
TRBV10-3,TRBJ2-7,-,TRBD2,TGTGCCATCAGTGACGGGGGACTAGCGGGAGACGAGCAGTACTTC,CAISDGGLAGDEQYF
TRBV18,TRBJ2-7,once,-,TGTGCCAGCTCACCAGGGGTCGGCTACGAGCAGTACTTC,CASSPGVGYEQYF
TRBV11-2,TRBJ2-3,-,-,TGTGCCAGCAGCCCAGGAAAGGGGGGCGCGGATACGCAGTATTTT,CASSPGKGGADTQYF
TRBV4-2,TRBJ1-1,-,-,TGTGCCAGCAGCCAAGGATACCCGGACGGATCGAACACTGAAGCTTTCTTT,CASSQGYPDGSNTEAFF
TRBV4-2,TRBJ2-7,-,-,TGTGCCAGCAGCGGATACCGGGGCTACGAGCAGTACTTC,CASSGYRGYEQYF
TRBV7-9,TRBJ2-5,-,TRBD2,TGTGCCAGCAGCCCTCGCGGGAGGGAGACCCAGTACTTC,CASSPRGRETQYF
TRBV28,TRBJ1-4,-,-,TGTGCCAGCAGTCCTCGGGGGGGCGGTGAAAAACTGTTTTTT,CASSPRGGGEKLFF
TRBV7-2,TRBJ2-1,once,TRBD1,TGTGCCAGCAGCACTGGGGGGGGGACAGGGTATAATGAGCAGTTCTTC,CASSTGGGTGYNEQFF
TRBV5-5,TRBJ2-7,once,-,TGTGCCAGCAGCTTCGGGACTGCGGTAGGGGAGCAGTACTTC,CASSFGTAVGEQYF
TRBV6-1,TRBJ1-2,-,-,TGTGCCAGCATCCGGGACGGGAACTATGGCTACACCTTC,CASIRDGNYGYTF
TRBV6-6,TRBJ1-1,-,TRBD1,TGTGCCAGCAGTTGGGGACAGGGGGCGAACACTGAAGCTTTCTTT,CASSWGQGANTEAFF
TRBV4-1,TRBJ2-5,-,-,TGCGCCAGCAGCCAGGAGGGTGAGACCCAGTACTTC,CASSQEGETQYF
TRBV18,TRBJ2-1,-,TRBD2,TGTGCCAGCTCACCGAACAGCGGGACTAGTTGGCTGGATGAGCAGTTCTTC,CASSPNSGTSWLDEQFF
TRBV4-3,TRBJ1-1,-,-,TGCGCCAGCAGCGACCCGGGGACTGAAGCTTTCTTT,CASSDPGTEAFF
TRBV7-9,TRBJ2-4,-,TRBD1,TGTGCCAGCAGCTTTCTGGGACAGGGGGCGTGGAACATTCAGTACTTC,CASSFLGQGAWNIQYF
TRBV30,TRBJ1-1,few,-,TGTGCTCGTTTGGACGGGGGGGACACTGAAGCTTTCTTT,CARLDGGDTEAFF
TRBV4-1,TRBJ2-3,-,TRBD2,TGCGCCAGCAGCCCTTACACTAGCGGGATAGGAGATACGCAGTATTTT,CASSPYTSGIGDTQYF
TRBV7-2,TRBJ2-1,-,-,TGTGCCAGCAGCTTAGGTCCAACTAGTTACAATGAGCAGTTCTTC,CASSLGPTSYNEQFF
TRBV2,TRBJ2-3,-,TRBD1,TGTGCCAGCAGTGTAGACGGGACAGGGGCCGTAGATACGCAGTATTTT,CASSVDGTGAVDTQYF
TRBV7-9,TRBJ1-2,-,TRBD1,TGTGCCAGCAGCAAGGACAGGGTCGGGAGCGGCTATGGCTACACCTTC,CASSKDRVGSGYGYTF
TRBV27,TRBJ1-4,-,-,TGTGCCACAAAGTACGCTGAAAAACTGTTTTTT,CATKYAEKLFF
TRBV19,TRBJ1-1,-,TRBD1,TGTGCCAGTAGTAGAGGGACAGGGGAAGGTACTGAAGCTTTCTTT,CASSRGTGEGTEAFF
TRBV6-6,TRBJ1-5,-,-,TGTGCCAGCAGGGGGGCGGGGGGCAATCAGCCCCAGCATTTT,CASRGAGGNQPQHF